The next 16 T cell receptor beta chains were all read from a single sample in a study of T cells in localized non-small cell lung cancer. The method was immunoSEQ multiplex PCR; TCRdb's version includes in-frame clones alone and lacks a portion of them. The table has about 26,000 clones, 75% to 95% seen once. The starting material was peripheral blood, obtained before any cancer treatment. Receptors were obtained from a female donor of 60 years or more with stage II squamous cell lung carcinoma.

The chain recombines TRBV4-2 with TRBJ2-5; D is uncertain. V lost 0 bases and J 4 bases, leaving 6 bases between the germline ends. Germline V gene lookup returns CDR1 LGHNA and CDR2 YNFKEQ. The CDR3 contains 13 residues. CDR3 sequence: CASSQDSGETQYF. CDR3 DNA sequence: TGTGCCAGCAGCCAAGATTCGGGAGAGACCCAGTACTTC.

The CDR3 DNA follows: TGTGCCAGCAGTTTATTGGCGGGCTACGAGCAGTACTTC. It is translated as CASSLLAGYEQYF. The rearrangement links TRBV28 to TRBJ2-7; tentative D call: TRBD2 (5 bases). This CDR3 is 13 amino acids long. Trimming stripped 1 base from V and 3 bases from J, with 7 bases between. In germline, CDR1 is MDHEN, CDR2 SYDVKM.

The CDR3 spells CASSPGTVQETQYF. The CDR3 DNA sequence: TGTGCCAGCAGCCCAGGGACGGTCCAAGAGACCCAGTACTTC. The chain combines TRBV9 with TRBJ2-5; D possibly matches TRBD1 or TRBD2 (5 bases each). Trimming removed 4 bases from V and 1 base from J, with 11 bases in between. Per the germline V gene, CDR1 is SGDLS and CDR2 is YYNGEE. The CDR3 length is 14 residues.

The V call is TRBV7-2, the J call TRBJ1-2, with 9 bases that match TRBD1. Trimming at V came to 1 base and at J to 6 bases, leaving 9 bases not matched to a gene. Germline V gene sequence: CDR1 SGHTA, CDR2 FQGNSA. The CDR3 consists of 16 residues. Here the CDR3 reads CASSLEGVGTGHGYTF. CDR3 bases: TGTGCCAGCAGCTTAGAGGGGGTCGGGACAGGGCATGGCTACACCTTC.

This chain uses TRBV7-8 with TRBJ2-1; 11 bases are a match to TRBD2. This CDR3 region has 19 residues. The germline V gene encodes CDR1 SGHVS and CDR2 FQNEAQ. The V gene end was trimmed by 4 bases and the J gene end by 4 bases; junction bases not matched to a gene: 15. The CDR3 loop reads CASSSHLLHSGGDYNEQFF. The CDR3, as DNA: TGTGCCAGCAGCTCCCACCTACTCCATAGCGGGGGGGATTACAATGAGCAGTTCTTC. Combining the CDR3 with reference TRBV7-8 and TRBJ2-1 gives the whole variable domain GAGVSQSPRYKVAKRGQDVALRCDPISGHVSLFWYQQALGQGPEFLTYFQNEAQLDKSGLPSDRFFAERPEGSVSTLKIQRTQQEDSAVYLCASSSHLLHSGGDYNEQFFGPGTRLTVL.

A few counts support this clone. The CDR3 spells CASSREYRTAYEQYF. CDR3 in DNA: TGTGCCAGCAGCAGGGAATACAGGACAGCCTACGAGCAGTACTTC. V usage is TRBV6-1 and J usage is TRBJ2-7; maybe TRBD1 (6 bases). This CDR3 contains 15 residues. The V and J ends lost 6 bases and 2 bases respectively, with 17 bases between them. Germline V CDR1 and CDR2: MNHNS, SASEGT.

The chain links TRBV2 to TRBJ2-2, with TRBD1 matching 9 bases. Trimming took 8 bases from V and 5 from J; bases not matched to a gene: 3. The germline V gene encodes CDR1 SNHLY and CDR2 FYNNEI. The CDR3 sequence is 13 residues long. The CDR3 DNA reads TGTGCCAGCTTGGGACAGGGTACCGGGGAGCTGTTTTTT. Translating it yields CASLGQGTGELFF.

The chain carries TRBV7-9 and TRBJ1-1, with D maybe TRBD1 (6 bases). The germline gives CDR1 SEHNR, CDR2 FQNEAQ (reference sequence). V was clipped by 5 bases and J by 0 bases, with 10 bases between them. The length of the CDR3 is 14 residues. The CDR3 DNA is TGTGCCAGCAGCCTACAGGGAGTGAACACTGAAGCTTTCTTT. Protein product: CASSLQGVNTEAFF.

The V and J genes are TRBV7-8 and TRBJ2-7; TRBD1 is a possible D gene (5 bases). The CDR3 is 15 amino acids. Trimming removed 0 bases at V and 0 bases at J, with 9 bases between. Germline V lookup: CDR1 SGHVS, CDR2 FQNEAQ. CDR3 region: CASSLARQTSYEQYF. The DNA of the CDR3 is TGTGCCAGCAGCTTAGCCCGACAGACCTCCTACGAGCAGTACTTC.

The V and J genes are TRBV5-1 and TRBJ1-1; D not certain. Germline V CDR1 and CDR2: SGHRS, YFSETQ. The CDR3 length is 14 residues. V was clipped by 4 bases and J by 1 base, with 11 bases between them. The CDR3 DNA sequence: TGCGCCAGCAGCCCAACTCCGGGGAACACTGAAGCTTTCTTT. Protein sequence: CASSPTPGNTEAFF.

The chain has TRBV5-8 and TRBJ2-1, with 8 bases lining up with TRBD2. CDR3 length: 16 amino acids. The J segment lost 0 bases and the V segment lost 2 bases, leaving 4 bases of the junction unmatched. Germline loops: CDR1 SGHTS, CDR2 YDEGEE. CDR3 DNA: TGTGCCAGCAGCTTTGAGAGCGGGAGCTCCTACAATGAGCAGTTCTTC. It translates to CASSFESGSSYNEQFF.

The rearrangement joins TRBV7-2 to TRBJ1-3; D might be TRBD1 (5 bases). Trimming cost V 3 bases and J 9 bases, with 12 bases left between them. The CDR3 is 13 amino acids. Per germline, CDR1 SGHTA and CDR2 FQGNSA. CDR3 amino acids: CASSFGGSITIYF. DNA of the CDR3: TGTGCCAGCAGCTTTGGGGGAAGTATCACCATATATTTT.

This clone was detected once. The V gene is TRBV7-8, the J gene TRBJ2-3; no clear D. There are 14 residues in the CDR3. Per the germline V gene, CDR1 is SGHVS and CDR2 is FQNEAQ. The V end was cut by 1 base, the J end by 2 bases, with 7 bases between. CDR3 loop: CASSLEHATDTQYF. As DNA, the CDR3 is TGTGCCAGCAGCTTAGAGCACGCCACAGATACGCAGTATTTT.

The CDR3 region is CASSLYGGLAESYEQYF. As DNA, the CDR3 is TGTGCCAGCAGCTTATATGGGGGACTAGCGGAGTCCTACGAGCAGTACTTC. The chain has TRBV5-6 and TRBJ2-7; 11 nucleotides agree with TRBD2. V was pared by 2 bases and J by 1 base, with 8 bases of the junction left unmatched. The CDR3 runs 17 residues. CDR1 and CDR2 (germline): SGHDT, YYEEEE.

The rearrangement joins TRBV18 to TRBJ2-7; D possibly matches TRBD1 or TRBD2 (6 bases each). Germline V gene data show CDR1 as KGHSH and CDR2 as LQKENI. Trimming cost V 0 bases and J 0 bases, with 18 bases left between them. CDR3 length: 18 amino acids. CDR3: CASSPPRGAAVHSYEQYF. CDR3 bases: TGTGCCAGCTCACCACCTAGGGGGGCCGCCGTCCACTCCTACGAGCAGTACTTC.

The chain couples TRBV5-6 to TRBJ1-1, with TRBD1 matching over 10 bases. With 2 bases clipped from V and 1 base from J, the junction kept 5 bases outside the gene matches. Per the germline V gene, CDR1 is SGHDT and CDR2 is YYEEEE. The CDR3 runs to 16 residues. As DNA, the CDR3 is TGTGCCAGCAGCTTCCGGGACAGGGGTACGAACACTGAAGCTTTCTTT. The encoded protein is CASSFRDRGTNTEAFF.